The 5 T cell receptor beta chains below come from one sample, sequenced in a study of CD8 T cells in Susac syndrome. RNA amounts of about 0.5 to 1 ug underwent reverse transcription with random hexamers. TCRdb redid the calling of the immunoSEQ multiplex PCR reads with MiXCR, one entry per CDR3 protein. The table has roughly 300,000 distinct CDR3 sequences, roughly 84% seen once. Sequencing was performed on CD8+ T cells from PBMCs. All receptors derive from a human donor with multiple sclerosis.

This sequence joins TRBV2 and TRBJ2-1, with 9 nucleotides matching TRBD2. V lost 3 bases, J lost 2 bases, and 5 bases stayed unmatched. Germline V gene sequence: CDR1 SNHLY, CDR2 FYNNEI. This CDR3 region has 16 residues. CDR3: CASSEGRGGAYNEQFF. The CDR3 nucleotides read TGTGCCAGCAGTGAGGGGCGCGGGGGGGCCTACAATGAGCAGTTCTTC.

This chain connects TRBV5-4 to TRBJ2-6, with 9 bases that match TRBD1. CDR1 is SGHNT, CDR2 YYREEE, per germline (reference sequence). V shed 0 bases and J 2 bases; nucleotides not matched to a gene: 3. CDR3 length equals 17 residues. The CDR3 reads CASSLAGTGTGANVLTF. Here the CDR3 DNA reads TGTGCCAGCAGCTTGGCCGGGACAGGGACTGGGGCCAACGTCCTGACTTTC.

The chain couples TRBV7-9 to TRBJ2-1; D ambiguous. V was trimmed by 0 bases and J by 8 bases, leaving 11 bases between them. The CDR3 contains 14 residues. From germline, CDR1 is SEHNR and CDR2 FQNEAQ (reference sequence). In DNA form, the CDR3 reads TGTGCCAGCAGCTTAGCCCCTTTGGAGTATGAGCAGTTCTTC. Encoded protein: CASSLAPLEYEQFF.

This rearrangement joins TRBV12-3 or TRBV12-4 to TRBJ1-5; D not resolved. This CDR3 region has 13 residues. Between the trimmed V and J ends, which lost 1 base and 6 bases, there was a span of 7 bases. The CDR3 DNA is TGTGCCAGCAGTTTAGGGAGGGTTCAGCCCCAGCATTTT. It encodes CASSLGRVQPQHF.

The chain uses TRBV4-2 and TRBJ1-5; D perhaps matches TRBD1 (6 bases). The CDR3 totals 17 residues. The V gene lost 4 bases and the J gene lost 3 bases, with 19 bases spanning the gap. In germline, CDR1 is LGHNA, CDR2 YNFKEQ. CDR3 sequence: CASSPEGVVGPNQPQHF. The CDR3 DNA sequence: TGTGCCAGCAGCCCAGAGGGGGTAGTGGGTCCCAATCAGCCCCAGCATTTT.